This is a list of T cell receptor beta chains from one sample in a study of regulatory T cells in long-lasting Graves disease. TCRdb reprocessed the multiplex PCR reads via MiXCR and lists one record per CDR3 protein. The table shows more than 400,000 distinct CDR3 sequences, with 15% to 20% occurring only once. These data were also reused for a study on T cells in Graves' hyperthyroidism and ophthalmopathy.

This specimen consisted of peripheral blood mononuclear cells (PBMCs), obtained at new diagnosis, from a patient treated with antithyroid drugs. The receptors were gathered from a man in his forties with Graves disease. Both conserved end residues are part of each CDR3. The D gene is left open where the match is weak. Rows may omit the clone size; those that give it use once, few, many or a size class.

TRBJ2-5 | . | TRBD1 | TRBV12-5 | TGTGCTAGTGGACGGGACAGTCAAGAGACCCAGTACTTC | CASGRDSQETQYF
TRBJ1-1 | many | . | TRBV7-2 | TGTGCCAGCAGCTTAGCGCGGGCGGGGAACACTGAAGCTTTCTTT | CASSLARAGNTEAFF
TRBJ2-1 | many | TRBD2 | TRBV28 | TGTGCCAGCAGTGCGGGAGGGCCCCACAATGAGCAGTTCTTC | CASSAGGPHNEQFF
TRBJ1-1 | few | . | TRBV19 | TGTGCCAGTAGCGTCGAGAAGAACACTGAAGCTTTCTTT | CASSVEKNTEAFF
TRBJ2-7 | many | TRBD1 | TRBV7-9 | TGTGCCAGCAGCCGGGACAGTGGGGTCTACGAGCAGTACTTC | CASSRDSGVYEQYF
TRBJ1-1 | many | . | TRBV12-3/TRBV12-4 | TGTGCCAGCAGTTTAGGAGGGTTTGAGGCTGAAGCTTTCTTT | CASSLGGFEAEAFF
TRBJ1-5 | many | . | TRBV28 | TGTGCCAGCACCCAAGGTTGGGGCAATCAGCCCCAGCATTTT | CASTQGWGNQPQHF
TRBJ2-3 | few | TRBD2 | TRBV29-1 | TGCAGCGTTGACGAGGGTTTGACTAGCGGGAGGACAGATACGCAGTATTTT | CSVDEGLTSGRTDTQYF
TRBJ1-2 | . | . | TRBV19 | TGTGCCAGTAGGGCAACAGTTATTGATGGCTACACCTTC | CASRATVIDGYTF
TRBJ2-1 | few | . | TRBV20-1 | TGCAGTGCTAGGGGAGCAGGAGCCCGGGCCTACAATGAGCAGTTCTTC | CSARGAGARAYNEQFF
TRBJ2-2 | many | . | TRBV6-1 | TGTGCCAGCAGTGAAGGGCGGTACACCGGGGAGCTGTTTTTT | CASSEGRYTGELFF
TRBJ1-4 | once | TRBD1 | TRBV11-2 | TGTGCCAGCAGTAGGGACAGGGGGCCTGGAGAAAAACTGTTTTTT | CASSRDRGPGEKLFF
TRBJ2-7 | . | . | TRBV5-1 | TGCGCCAGCAGCTTGGATCAGGTCGCGGTCGAGCAGTACTTC | CASSLDQVAVEQYF
TRBJ2-5 | . | TRBD2 | TRBV5-1 | TGCGCCAGCAGCTGGGCACGGGGGGGAGAGACCCAGTACTTC | CASSWARGGETQYF
TRBJ1-2 | many | . | TRBV27 | TGTGCCAGCAGTTTCTGGTCTAACTATGGCTACACCTTC | CASSFWSNYGYTF
TRBJ2-6 | . | . | TRBV29-1 | TGCAGCGTTACGGGGACCAGAGGGACTGGGGCCAACGTCCTGACTTTC | CSVTGTRGTGANVLTF
TRBJ2-1 | many | . | TRBV7-9 | TGTGCCAGCAGCTTAGAGGGGGGGCATGAGCAGTTCTTC | CASSLEGGHEQFF
TRBJ2-4 | many | . | TRBV2 | TGTGCCAGCAGTGTTGTGGGAGTGGTCAAAAACATTCAGTACTTC | CASSVVGVVKNIQYF
TRBJ2-7 | many | TRBD2 | TRBV27 | TGTGCCAGCAGTATGACTAGCGGGAGTACCTACGAGCAGTACTTC | CASSMTSGSTYEQYF
TRBJ2-3 | many | . | TRBV20-1 | TGCAGTGCTAGCTACAGCTACACAGATACGCAGTATTTT | CSASYSYTDTQYF
TRBJ1-1 | . | . | TRBV7-9 | TGTGCCAGCAGCTTAGCAGAGATGAACACTGAAGCTTTCTTT | CASSLAEMNTEAFF
TRBJ2-1 | many | . | TRBV6-2/TRBV6-3 | TGTGCCAGCAGTTACTCTGCGGGTAACTCCTACAATGAGCAGTTCTTC | CASSYSAGNSYNEQFF
TRBJ2-6 | many | . | TRBV28 | TGTGCCAGCAGTTTACAGGGCGGGTCTGGGGCCAACGTCCTGACTTTC | CASSLQGGSGANVLTF
TRBJ1-2 | many | . | TRBV30 | TGTGCCTGGAGTATAACGGAGTATGGCTACACCTTC | CAWSITEYGYTF
TRBJ2-7 | many | TRBD2 | TRBV6-1 | TGTGCCAGCACGAGGCGGGGGACCTACGAGCAGTACTTC | CASTRRGTYEQYF
TRBJ2-6 | few | TRBD1 | TRBV12-5 | TGTGCTAGTGGGAGTCGGACAGGGGCTCGATCTGGGGCCAACGTCCTGACTTTC | CASGSRTGARSGANVLTF
TRBJ2-7 | few | . | TRBV7-2 | TGTGCCAGCAGCCCCCTAACGGACCTGCCTAGCGAGCAGTACTTC | CASSPLTDLPSEQYF
TRBJ2-3 | many | . | TRBV20-1 | TGCAGTGCTTCCCCCCCCACAGATACGCAGTATTTT | CSASPPTDTQYF
TRBJ2-2 | few | TRBD1 | TRBV30 | TGTGCCTGGCTACAAGACGGGACAGAAAACACCGGGGAGCTGTTTTTT | CAWLQDGTENTGELFF
TRBJ2-7 | many | . | TRBV27 | TGTGCCAGCAGTTTTGACGCAGTCTCCTACGAGCAGTACTTC | CASSFDAVSYEQYF
TRBJ2-7 | . | TRBD2 | TRBV18 | TGTGCCAGCTCAATGGATTGGGGAGCGGGAGCCTACTACGAGCAGTACTTC | CASSMDWGAGAYYEQYF
TRBJ2-7 | many | TRBD1 | TRBV5-1 | TGCGCCAGCAGCGAGGAAGGGGGCGGTTTCTCCTACGAGCAGTACTTC | CASSEEGGGFSYEQYF
TRBJ1-2 | . | . | TRBV19 | TGTGCCAGTAGTATACGGATGAGTCAGGGCCTCAGCTATGGCTACACCTTC | CASSIRMSQGLSYGYTF
TRBJ2-4 | . | . | TRBV20-1 | TGCAGTGCTAGAGGACTAAACATTCAGTACTTC | CSARGLNIQYF
TRBJ2-1 | many | . | TRBV12-5 | TGTGCTAGTGGGCAGGAGGTAAGATACAATGAGCAGTTCTTC | CASGQEVRYNEQFF
TRBJ2-6 | many | . | TRBV6-5 | TGTGCCAGCAGTTATGGCACAGCGATGCCGGGGGCCAACGTCCTGACTTTC | CASSYGTAMPGANVLTF
TRBJ2-2 | many | . | TRBV7-2 | TGTGCCAGCAGCCGAACGGGACTTCAAACCGGGGAGCTGTTTTTT | CASSRTGLQTGELFF
TRBJ2-7 | . | . | TRBV5-1 | TGTGCCAGCAGCTTTATCGACTACGAGCAGTACTTC | CASSFIDYEQYF
TRBJ1-1 | . | . | TRBV9 | TGTGCCAGCAGCGGCTCCGGGGGGGGACATTCGAACACTGAAGCTTTCTTT | CASSGSGGGHSNTEAFF
TRBJ2-1 | many | TRBD1 | TRBV11-2 | TGTGCCAGCAGCTTTGGGGGACAGCTCGATGAGCAGTTCTTC | CASSFGGQLDEQFF